A single sample is the source of the 2 T cell receptor beta chains below, sequenced in a study of regulatory T cells in long-lasting Graves disease. Sequencing libraries for TCR beta were prepared with iRepertoire HTBI primers and Arm-PCR of CDR3 regions. TCRdb re-derived calls from the multiplex PCR reads in MiXCR, one entry per CDR3 protein. The sample lists about 430,000 distinct CDR3 sequences; roughly a fifth were seen once. Time point given: persistent/refractory GD, antithyroid drugs over 5 years with positive TRAb. PBMCs were the source of the RNA used for TCR sequencing. The sample in question was peripheral blood mononuclear cells (PBMCs), obtained when the disease was refractory, from a patient treated with antithyroid drugs. Receptor source: a female donor with Graves disease.

The chain links TRBV7-8 to TRBJ2-3, with D possibly TRBD2 on 5 matching bases. The CDR3 covers 17 residues. CDR1 SGHVS and CDR2 FQNEAQ come from the germline V gene. V lost 2 bases and J lost 0, with 15 bases in between. This CDR3 is CASSLRRVAGSTDTQYF. Here the CDR3 DNA reads TGTGCCAGCAGCTTACGCCGAGTCGCGGGTAGCACAGATACGCAGTATTTT.

For this clonotype: Mismatch with germline at one junction end may stem from a read error. The V gene is TRBV7-8, the J gene TRBJ1-2; no clear D gene. Germline V gene lookup returns CDR1 SGHVS and CDR2 FQNEAQ. This CDR3 spans 12 amino acids. CDR3 sequence reads: CASSPGRYGYAF. The CDR3 DNA reads TGTGCCAGCAGCCCCGGGAGATATGGCTACGCCTTC.